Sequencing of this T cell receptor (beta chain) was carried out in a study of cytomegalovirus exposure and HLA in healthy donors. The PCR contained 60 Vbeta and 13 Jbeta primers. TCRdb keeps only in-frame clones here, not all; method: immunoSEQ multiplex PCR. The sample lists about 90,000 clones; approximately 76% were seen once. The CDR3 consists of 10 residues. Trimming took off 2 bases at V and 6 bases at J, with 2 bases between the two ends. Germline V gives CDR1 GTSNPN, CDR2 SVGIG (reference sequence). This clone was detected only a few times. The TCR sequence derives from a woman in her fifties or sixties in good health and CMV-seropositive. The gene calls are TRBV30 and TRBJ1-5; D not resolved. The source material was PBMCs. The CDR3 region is CAWSLQPQHF. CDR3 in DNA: TGTGCCTGGAGTCTTCAGCCCCAGCATTTT.